Shown below are 7 T cell receptor beta chains from a single sample sequenced in a study of T-cell reconstitution after alpha-beta-depleted transplantation in children. Unique molecular identifiers featured in how the TCRbeta library was prepared. TCRdb analysed the PCR reads with MiXCR anew, one entry per CDR3 protein. The data hold approximately 6,400 distinct CDR3 sequences, with over 12% observed a single time. This material consisted of PBMCs, taken before TCRalphabeta/CD19-depleted stem cell transplant. All receptors come from a boy aged 10-17 years with acute lymphoblastic leukemia, due to receive a stem cell transplant.

This clonotype was counted between two and nine times. The chain is built from TRBV4-3 and TRBJ2-7; the D is unclear. Deletions cut 4 bases from V and 2 bases from J, with 18 bases between. This CDR3 has 16 residues. Germline values: CDR1 LGHNA, CDR2 YSLEER. CDR3 loop: CASSPHYADSAYEQYF. DNA for the CDR3: TGCGCCAGCAGCCCGCACTACGCCGACTCGGCCTACGAGCAGTACTTC.

The V call is TRBV12-3 or TRBV12-4, the J call TRBJ2-3; D gene ambiguous. The CDR3 loop spans 12 amino acids. Trimming pared 6 bases from V and 6 bases from J, leaving 10 bases between. DNA for the CDR3: TGTGCCAGCAGGGGCCCCGGGGATACGCAGTATTTT. This codes for CASRGPGDTQYF.

Within the sample, this clonotype is medium-sized (0.01 to 0.1%). The rearrangement uses TRBV12-3 or TRBV12-4 and TRBJ2-1; 7 bases align to TRBD2. The CDR3 runs 16 residues. The ends lost 5 bases at V and 6 bases at J; junction bases unmatched: 13. The CDR3 DNA reads as TGTGCCAGCAGTACCGCCGGGCGGGGGAGGGTCAATGAGCAGTTCTTC. Encoded protein: CASSTAGRGRVNEQFF.

By sample share, this clonotype is medium-sized (0.01 to 0.1%). The gene calls are TRBV28 and TRBJ1-2; D is possibly TRBD1 (6 bases). Germline CDR1 reads MDHEN; CDR2 reads SYDVKM. The CDR3 spans 15 residues. V was clipped by 3 bases and J by 7 bases, with 18 bases between them. In DNA form, the CDR3 reads TGTGCCAGCAGTTTTCGCGGGCAGGGGTCGGCTGGCTACACCTTC. Translated, it gives CASSFRGQGSAGYTF.

This clonotype ranks as medium-sized (0.01 to 0.1%). The V call is TRBV28, the J call TRBJ2-3; D ambiguous. Germline V gene sequence: CDR1 MDHEN, CDR2 SYDVKM. Between the trimmed V and J ends, which lost 2 bases and 4 bases, there was a span of 16 bases. The CDR3 consists of 16 residues. The CDR3 loop is CASSLRAWQWADTQYF. The CDR3 DNA is TGTGCCAGCAGTTTAAGGGCGTGGCAGTGGGCAGATACGCAGTATTTT. Combining the CDR3 with reference TRBV28 and TRBJ2-3 gives the whole variable domain DVKVTQSSRYLVKRTGEKVFLECVQDMDHENMFWYRQDPGLGLRLIYFSYDVKMKEKGDIPEGYSVSREKKERFSLILESASTNQTSMYLCASSLRAWQWADTQYFGPGTRLTVL.

This clonotype is categorized as medium-sized (0.01 to 0.1%). The chain carries TRBV7-7 and TRBJ2-3, with 9 positions matching TRBD2. Germline CDR1 and CDR2: SSHAT and FNYEAQ (reference sequence). The CDR3 loop spans 16 amino acids. The trim removed 1 base at V and 6 bases at J, leaving 8 bases unmatched. The CDR3 protein is CASSLEPSGDMDTQYF. The CDR3 DNA sequence: TGTGCCAGCAGCTTAGAGCCTAGCGGGGACATGGATACGCAGTATTTT.

This clonotype is categorized as medium-sized (0.01 to 0.1%). The chain employs TRBV7-2 and TRBJ1-1; D is uncertain. CDR1 is SGHTA and CDR2 is FQGNSA in the germline V gene. Trimming cost V 5 bases and J 5 bases, with 12 bases left between them. This CDR3 spans 13 amino acids. The CDR3: CASSPGVATEAFF. The CDR3 coding sequence is TGTGCCAGCAGCCCCGGGGTGGCTACTGAAGCTTTCTTT.